The source of this TCR beta chain is a study of graft-versus-host responses after intestinal transplantation. Study information: Recipients had multivisceral, liver-intestinal, or isolated intestinal transplants. Each recipient received anti-thymocyte globulin induction, then tacrolimus and steroids for 3 to 4 years. Findings and limits, study-wide: Early declines in HvG clones that occurred post-transplant were associated with peak circulating GvH clone levels.

As regards this clone: The antigen remains undetermined.

V was clipped by 5 bases and J by 5 bases, with 16 bases between them. CDR1 and CDR2 (germline): MRHNA, SNTAGT. The CDR3 covers 14 residues. Data came from immunoSEQ multiplex PCR; TCRdb stores just in-frame clones and leaves some out. The repertoire holds roughly 25,000 clones, with 90% to 95% as singletons. The sequence came from a human patient who received an intestinal transplant, so some T cells may come from the graft donor. The specimen was PBMCs, collected roughly 30 days after intestinal transplant. J is TRBJ2-7 and V is TRBV6-4; D is unresolved. The CDR3 loop is CASSLRTDRDEQYF. The DNA of the CDR3 is TGTGCCAGCAGTTTACGGACGGACCGGGACGAGCAGTACTTC.